The 15 T cell receptor beta chains reported below all come from one sample, sequenced in a study of PD-L1 blockade in urothelial cancer. TCRdb keeps only in-frame clones here, not all; method: immunoSEQ multiplex PCR. The repertoire holds 35,000 to 55,000 clones, 88% seen once, with 12% to 15% in the top ten. This specimen consisted of PBMCs, obtained around atezolizumab (anti-PD-L1) treatment. All receptors derive from an older woman with urothelial cancer.

The rearrangement joins TRBV7-7 to TRBJ2-3, with 13 positions matching TRBD2. Unmatched junction bases numbered 4, after V lost 5 bases and J lost 2 bases. Germline CDR1 SSHAT, CDR2 FNYEAQ (reference sequence). The CDR3 extends over 16 amino acids. CDR3 protein: CASSPGTSGNTDTQYF. In nucleotides, the CDR3 is TGTGCCAGCAGCCCCGGGACTAGCGGGAACACAGATACGCAGTATTTT.

This clone was picked up one time. The chain couples TRBV5-4 to TRBJ2-5; 7 bases line up with TRBD2. The germline V gene has CDR1 SGHNT and CDR2 YYREEE (reference sequence). The CDR3 loop spans 15 amino acids. After removal of 7 bases from V and 5 bases from J, the junction contained 14 bases not matched to a gene. CDR3 region: CASGASSGTWETQYF. The CDR3 nucleotides are TGTGCCAGCGGGGCCTCCAGCGGGACGTGGGAGACCCAGTACTTC.

This clone was seen a handful of times. The chain links TRBV28 to TRBJ1-1; D is uncertain. Trimming took 6 bases from V and 1 from J, leaving 3 bases between them. The germline V gene encodes CDR1 MDHEN and CDR2 SYDVKM. This CDR3 region has 11 residues. The CDR3 loop reads CASSSNTEAFF. In DNA form, the CDR3 reads TGTGCCAGCAGCTCGAACACTGAAGCTTTCTTT. The full variable domain, its missing parts supplied by reference TRBV28 and TRBJ1-1, is DVKVTQSSRYLVKRTGEKVFLECVQDMDHENMFWYRQDPGLGLRLIYFSYDVKMKEKGDIPEGYSVSREKKERFSLILESASTNQTSMYLCASSSNTEAFFGQGTRLTVV.

This chain links TRBV6-5 with TRBJ2-1, with D unresolved. Trimming left V 6 bases short and J 8 bases short, with 11 bases between. The CDR3 is 12 amino acids. Germline V gene data show CDR1 as MNHEY and CDR2 as SVGAGI. In nucleotides, the CDR3 is TGTGCCAGCAGATCATATTCGGATGAGCAGTTCTTC. Its protein is CASRSYSDEQFF.

The CDR3 spells CASSILTGGRTDTQYF. Here the CDR3 DNA reads TGTGCCAGTAGTATCCTAACGGGGGGACGCACAGATACGCAGTATTTT. This rearrangement joins TRBV19 to TRBJ2-3; 7 bases are a match to TRBD2. This CDR3 has 16 residues. With 3 bases clipped from V and 1 base from J, the junction kept 7 bases outside the gene matches. The germline gives CDR1 LNHDA, CDR2 SQIVND (reference sequence).

The chain has TRBV5-5 and TRBJ1-5, with a possible D match to TRBD1 (6 bases). V lost 4 bases, J lost 1 base, and 12 bases lay in between. Germline V CDR1 and CDR2: SGHKS, YYEKEE (reference sequence). This CDR3 spans 15 amino acids. The CDR3, as DNA: TGTGCCAGCAGCGCAGGACAGACAAGCAATCAGCCCCAGCATTTT. Encoded protein: CASSAGQTSNQPQHF. Together with reference TRBV5-5 and TRBJ1-5, the CDR3 gives the full variable domain: DAGVTQSPTHLIKTRGQQVTLRCSPISGHKSVSWYQQVLGQGPQFIFQYYEKEERGRGNFPDRFSARQFPNYSSELNVNALLLGDSALYLCASSAGQTSNQPQHFGDGTRLSIL.

The chain uses TRBV10-3 and TRBJ1-1, with a weak D call TRBD1 (6 bases). V shed 10 bases and J shed 5 bases, with 14 bases lying between them. This CDR3 has 12 amino acids. CDR1 and CDR2 from the germline V gene are ENHRY and SYGVKD. As DNA, the CDR3 is TGTGCCACCTCGCGGGGGCGAACTGAAGCTTTCTTT. This gives the protein CATSRGRTEAFF.

The J gene is TRBJ1-2, the V gene TRBV28; 9 nucleotides match TRBD1. CDR3 size: 15 residues. Trimming cost V 6 bases and J 4 bases; bases outside gene matches: 9. Germline assignment: CDR1 MDHEN and CDR2 SYDVKM. CDR3 bases: TGTGCCAGCAGCCTTGACAGGGGGGTTATCTATGGCTACACCTTC. It encodes CASSLDRGVIYGYTF.

CDR3 sequence reads: CASSPSGGYEQFF. The CDR3 DNA reads TGCGCCAGCAGCCCATCGGGGGGTTATGAGCAGTTCTTC. The chain links TRBV4-3 to TRBJ2-1, with 7 nucleotides matching TRBD2. Germline V gene lookup returns CDR1 LGHNA and CDR2 YSLEER. J was trimmed by 8 bases and V by 4 bases; bases with no gene match: 5. This CDR3 is 13 amino acids long.

The V gene is TRBV6-4, the J gene TRBJ2-1, with TRBD1 matching over 10 bases. The V gene end was trimmed by 3 bases and the J gene end by 5 bases; junction bases not matched to a gene: 4. CDR3 length: 15 amino acids. Germline V CDR1 and CDR2: MRHNA, SNTAGT. The CDR3 here is CASSESGTGDNEQFF. Written as DNA, the CDR3 is TGTGCCAGCAGTGAGTCAGGGACAGGGGACAATGAGCAGTTCTTC.

In its sample, this clone was seen a few times. The chain combines TRBV5-1 with TRBJ1-2; TRBD1 agrees at 7 bases. CDR3 length: 13 amino acids. V trimming: 4 bases; J trimming: 2 bases; junction bases outside the gene matches: 2. CDR1 is SGHRS and CDR2 is YFSETQ in the germline V gene. The CDR3 sequence is CASSRDRNYGYTF. CDR3 DNA: TGCGCCAGCAGCAGGGACAGAAACTATGGCTACACCTTC. The full variable domain, rest sourced from reference TRBV5-1 and TRBJ1-2, is KAGVTQTPRYLIKTRGQQVTLSCSPISGHRSVSWYQQTPGQGLQFLFEYFSETQRNKGNFPGRFSGRQFSNSRSEMNVSTLELGDSALYLCASSRDRNYGYTFGSGTRLTVV.

The CDR3 DNA sequence: TGTGCCAGCAGCTTGCTAGCGGGAGGGCTTAATGAGCAGTTCTTC. Protein: CASSLLAGGLNEQFF. This chain connects TRBV11-3 to TRBJ2-1, with 12 bases matching TRBD2. With 3 bases clipped from V and 7 bases from J, the junction kept 4 bases outside the gene matches. This CDR3 contains 15 residues. CDR1 is SGHNT, CDR2 YENEEA, per germline.

V gene TRBV27 combines with J gene TRBJ2-2, with 8 bases matching TRBD1. With 3 bases clipped from V and 9 bases from J, the junction kept 6 bases outside the gene matches. The germline CDR1 and CDR2 sequences are MNHEY and SMNVEV (reference sequence). This CDR3 has 14 amino acids. The CDR3 DNA follows: TGTGCCAGCAGTTTTGCAGGGGGCGGCCGGGAGCTGTTTTTT. Its protein product is CASSFAGGGRELFF.

J is TRBJ2-1 and V is TRBV4-3; TRBD1 aligns across 9 bases. Germline CDR1 is LGHNA and CDR2 is YSLEER. The CDR3 totals 18 residues. V lost 4 bases, J lost 5 bases, and 15 bases stayed unmatched. The CDR3 DNA follows: TGCGCCAGCAGCCGGGGACAGGGCTTGGGCAGTGTGGACAATGAGCAGTTCTTC. Translated, it gives CASSRGQGLGSVDNEQFF.

The rearrangement joins TRBV7-9 to TRBJ2-2; 9 bases are a match to TRBD2. This CDR3 is built from 16 residues. The V gene end was trimmed by 1 base and the J gene end by 3 bases; junction bases not matched to a gene: 3. Germline V gene data show CDR1 as SEHNR and CDR2 as FQNEAQ (reference sequence). CDR3 nucleotides: TGTGCCAGCAGCTTAGGGCTAGCGGGATACACCGGGGAGCTGTTTTTT. Translated: CASSLGLAGYTGELFF.